The next 23 T cell receptor beta chains were all read from a single sample in a study of T cells expressing NK-cell markers. TCRdb reprocessed the 5' RACE reads and keeps a single row for each CDR3 protein, giving no DNA. The sample totals around 470,000 distinct CDR3 sequences; its top ten clones hold roughly 1.4%. Sequencing was carried out using blood T cells: a sorted CD56 or NKG2C T cell subset, CD4+ or CD8+ T cells, or bulk PBMC T cells (not recorded which). These receptors originate from a woman aged 50 to 65 in good health.

J is TRBJ2-1 and V is TRBV9; with no DNA, the TCRdb D assignment of TRBD1 cannot be verified. The CDR3 spans 14 residues. Germline CDR1 SGDLS, CDR2 YYNGEE. CDR3 residues: CASSVEGALNEQFF.

The gene calls are TRBV15 and TRBJ2-1; as DNA is missing, the TRBD1 call by TCRdb cannot be tested. Germline V gene data show CDR1 as LNHNV and CDR2 as YYDKDF (reference sequence). The CDR3 covers 14 residues. CDR3 sequence: CATSRGNEYNEQFF. The whole variable domain, filled in from reference TRBV15 and TRBJ2-1, reads DAMVIQNPRYQVTQFGKPVTLSCSQTLNHNVMYWYQQKSSQAPKLLFHYYDKDFNNEADTPDNFQSRRPNTSFCFLDIRSPGLGDTAMYLCATSRGNEYNEQFFGPGTRLTVL.

The chain employs TRBV25-1 and TRBJ1-4; the TCRdb call, TRBD1, lacks DNA for checking. Germline V gene sequence: CDR1 MGHDK, CDR2 SYGVNS. The CDR3 consists of 15 residues. CDR3 sequence: CASSDVAGAHEKLFF.

The CDR3 reads CASSQVGPRMEQYF. This rearrangement joins TRBV4-2 to TRBJ2-7; TCRdb calls TRBD2, which cannot be checked without DNA. The CDR3 length is 14 residues. Germline assignment: CDR1 LGHNA and CDR2 YNFKEQ.

V is TRBV7-8 and J is TRBJ2-1; no DNA is available, so the TRBD2 call from TCRdb remains unchecked. CDR1 is SGHVS, CDR2 FQNEAQ, per germline. CDR3 length: 17 residues. The CDR3 here is CASSLETSGKRHNEQFF.

This chain uses TRBV24-1 with TRBJ1-2. The CDR3 covers 13 residues. Germline CDR1 is KGHDR and CDR2 is SFDVKD. CDR3 in amino acids: CATSVALSYGYTF.

The CDR3 sequence: CATSDERRGYEQYF. The V call is TRBV24-1, the J call TRBJ2-7. The CDR3 sequence is 14 residues long. CDR1 and CDR2 from the germline V gene are KGHDR and SFDVKD.

The V call is TRBV6-5, the J call TRBJ1-2; without DNA, the TCRdb call of TRBD1 cannot be checked. CDR1 MNHEY and CDR2 SVGAGI come from the germline V gene. The CDR3 is 13 residues long. The CDR3 spells CASSSRVSYGYTF.

The V gene is TRBV27, the J gene TRBJ2-7; TCRdb gives TRBD1 as the D gene, but with no DNA this cannot be confirmed. The CDR3 is 13 residues long. The V gene's germline CDR1 is MNHEY and CDR2 SMNVEV (reference sequence). CDR3 residues: CASSVDRVTEQYF.

The rearrangement links TRBV3-1 to TRBJ2-3; TCRdb selects TRBD1, and the lack of DNA leaves this call unchecked. The CDR3 has 12 residues. Germline lookup yields CDR1 LGHDT and CDR2 YNNKEL (reference sequence). The CDR3 reads CASRMRQDTQYF.

The rearrangement links TRBV4-1 to TRBJ1-6; the TCRdb call, TRBD1, lacks DNA for checking. The CDR3 loop spans 16 amino acids. CDR1 and CDR2 (germline): MGHRA, YSYEKL. The CDR3 spells CASSQTTGYLPSPLHF.

The V and J genes are TRBV5-1 and TRBJ2-3; TCRdb indicates TRBD2, and absent DNA this call remains unverified. This CDR3 comprises 17 residues. The germline V gene has CDR1 SGHRS and CDR2 YFSETQ. The CDR3 region is CASSLITVGRATDTQYF.

The chain links TRBV12-3 or TRBV12-4 to TRBJ2-3; TCRdb's D call of TRBD1 is untestable without DNA. The CDR3 extends over 18 amino acids. CDR3 sequence: CASSLGTVGQGNTDTQYF.

This chain connects TRBV2 to TRBJ2-5; with no DNA, the TCRdb D assignment of TRBD1 cannot be verified. The CDR3 covers 16 residues. Germline V lookup: CDR1 SNHLY, CDR2 FYNNEI. Here the CDR3 reads CASSEASPGQGETQYF.

This chain uses TRBV28 with TRBJ1-3; with no DNA, the TCRdb D assignment of TRBD1 cannot be verified. CDR1 is MDHEN and CDR2 is SYDVKM in the germline V gene. There are 13 residues in the CDR3. The chain's CDR3 is CASMGGRGNTIYF. The whole variable domain, remainder taken from reference TRBV28 and TRBJ1-3, is DVKVTQSSRYLVKRTGEKVFLECVQDMDHENMFWYRQDPGLGLRLIYFSYDVKMKEKGDIPEGYSVSREKKERFSLILESASTNQTSMYLCASMGGRGNTIYFGEGSWLTVV.

The chain carries TRBV9 and TRBJ2-2; the D call of TRBD2 rests on TCRdb alone, since no DNA is present to check it. Germline lookup yields CDR1 SGDLS and CDR2 YYNGEE. The CDR3 has 15 residues. The CDR3: CASSPQLGVAGELFF.

The chain couples TRBV11-1 to TRBJ1-1; there is no DNA to check the TCRdb D call of TRBD1. There are 17 residues in the CDR3. Germline loops: CDR1 SGHAT, CDR2 FQDESV (reference sequence). The CDR3 reads CASSSLGQALEDTEAFF.

The chain couples TRBV12-3 or TRBV12-4 to TRBJ1-5; TCRdb lists TRBD1, though no DNA is available to test this call. The CDR3 extends over 15 amino acids. The CDR3 spells CASSPRTLRHQPQHF.

This chain connects TRBV20-1 to TRBJ1-4. Germline CDR1 and CDR2: DFQATT and SNEGSKA (reference sequence). This CDR3 is built from 13 residues. CDR3 amino acids: CSAPVNGDEKLFF.

This chain uses TRBV4-1 with TRBJ2-5; the TCRdb call, TRBD1, lacks DNA for checking. CDR1 is MGHRA and CDR2 is YSYEKL in the germline V gene. The CDR3 length is 17 residues. Here the CDR3 reads CASSQDLVVQGGETQYF.

The J gene is TRBJ2-5, the V gene TRBV20-1; TCRdb selects TRBD2, and the lack of DNA leaves this call unchecked. Per the germline V gene, CDR1 is DFQATT and CDR2 is SNEGSKA (reference sequence). CDR3 length: 16 amino acids. The CDR3 sequence is CSATGLAGEVGETQYF.

CDR3 protein: CASSTTSGSYPSQENIQYF. The chain joins TRBV11-3 to TRBJ2-4; there is no DNA to check the TCRdb D call of TRBD2. Per germline, CDR1 SGHNT and CDR2 YENEEA. The CDR3 covers 19 residues.

The gene calls are TRBV6-6 and TRBJ2-1; with no DNA, the TCRdb D assignment of TRBD2 cannot be verified. The germline gives CDR1 MNHNY, CDR2 SVGAGI (reference sequence). The CDR3 extends over 15 amino acids. The CDR3 here is CASRGTSGRAGEQFF.